The sample holds many counts of the clone carrying this T cell receptor beta chain. Its antigen is undetermined. MiXCR was run by TCRdb on the reads, yielding one entry per CDR3 protein. The data show hundreds of thousands of distinct CDR3 sequences, 25% to 35% seen once. This entry is derived from a study of T cell repertoires in cytomegalovirus infection. Across the whole study: CMV infection plus the matching HLA type was flagged by public TCR beta signatures. Points from the study as a whole: Of the TCR beta families, the public ones yielded a cumulative frequency that identified carriers of CMV plus the relevant HLA.

CDR1 and CDR2 from the germline V gene are MNHEY and SVGAGI. The CDR3 is 13 amino acids. V was clipped by 2 bases and J by 6 bases; unmatched bases: 2. The genes are TRBV6-5 and TRBJ2-7; 9 nucleotides agree with TRBD1. The TCR sequence derives from a human donor in good health (CMV status not recorded). Some clones in this sample may be carry-over from other donors' samples. Material: cultured PBMCs, obtained from culture after CMV antigen stimulation. The CDR3 DNA follows: TGTGCCAGCAGTTACGAGACAGGGGGCGAGCAGTACTTC. The encoded protein is CASSYETGGEQYF.